This T cell receptor beta chain was sequenced during a study of cytomegalovirus exposure and HLA in healthy donors. PCR employed 60 Vbeta and 13 Jbeta primers. Profiling relied on immunoSEQ multiplex PCR, and the TCRdb table lists in-frame clones only, not all of them. Its table records 80,000 to 100,000 clones. The length of the CDR3 is 15 residues. V lost 6 bases to trimming and J lost 4 bases, with 15 bases between them. Germline V gene data show CDR1 as MNHNY and CDR2 as SVGAGI (reference sequence). This chain connects TRBV6-6 to TRBJ1-4; a weak D match, TRBD1 (6 bases). The sequencing input was PBMCs. The sequence derives from a man in his forties or fifties in good health and CMV-seronegative. CDR3 bases: TGTGCCAGCAGAGCCGCACAGGGCGGTAATGAAAAACTGTTTTTT. It encodes CASRAAQGGNEKLFF.